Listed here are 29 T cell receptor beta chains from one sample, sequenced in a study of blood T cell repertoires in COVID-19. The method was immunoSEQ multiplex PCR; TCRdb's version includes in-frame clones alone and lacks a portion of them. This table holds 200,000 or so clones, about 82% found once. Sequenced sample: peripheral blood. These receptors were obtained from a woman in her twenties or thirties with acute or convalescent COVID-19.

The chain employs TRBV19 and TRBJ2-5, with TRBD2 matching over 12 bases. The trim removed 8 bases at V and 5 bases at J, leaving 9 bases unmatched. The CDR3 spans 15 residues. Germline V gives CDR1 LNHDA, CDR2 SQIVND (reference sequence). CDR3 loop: CASGLTSGRSETQYF. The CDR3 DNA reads TGTGCCAGTGGCTTGACTAGCGGGAGAAGTGAGACCCAGTACTTC. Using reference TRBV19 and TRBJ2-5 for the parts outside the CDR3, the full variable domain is DGGITQSPKYLFRKEGQNVTLSCEQNLNHDAMYWYRQDPGQGLRLIYYSQIVNDFQKGDIAEGYSVSREKKESFPLTVTSAQKNPTAFYLCASGLTSGRSETQYFGPGTRLLVL.

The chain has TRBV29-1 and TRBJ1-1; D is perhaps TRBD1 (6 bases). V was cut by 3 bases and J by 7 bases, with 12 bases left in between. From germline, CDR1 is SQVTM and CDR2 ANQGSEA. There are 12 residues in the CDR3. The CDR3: CSVDARTVEAFF. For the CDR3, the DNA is TGCAGCGTTGACGCTAGGACAGTTGAAGCTTTCTTT. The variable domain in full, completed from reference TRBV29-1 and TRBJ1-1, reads SAVISQKPSRDICQRGTSLTIQCQVDSQVTMMFWYRQQPGQSLTLIATANQGSEATYESGFVIDKFPISRPNLTFSTLTVSNMSPEDSSIYLCSVDARTVEAFFGQGTRLTVV.

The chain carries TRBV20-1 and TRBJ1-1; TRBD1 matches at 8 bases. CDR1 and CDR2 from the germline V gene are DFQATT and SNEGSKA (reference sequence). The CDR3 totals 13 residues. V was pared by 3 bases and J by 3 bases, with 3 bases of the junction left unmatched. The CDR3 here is CSASYRGDTEAFF. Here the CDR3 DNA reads TGCAGTGCTAGTTACAGGGGGGACACTGAAGCTTTCTTT.

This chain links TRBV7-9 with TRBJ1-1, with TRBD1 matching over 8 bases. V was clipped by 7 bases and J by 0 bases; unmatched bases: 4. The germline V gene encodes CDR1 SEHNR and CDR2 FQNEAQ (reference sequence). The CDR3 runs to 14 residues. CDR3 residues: CASKGTGLNTEAFF. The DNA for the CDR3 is TGTGCCAGCAAAGGGACAGGACTGAACACTGAAGCTTTCTTT.

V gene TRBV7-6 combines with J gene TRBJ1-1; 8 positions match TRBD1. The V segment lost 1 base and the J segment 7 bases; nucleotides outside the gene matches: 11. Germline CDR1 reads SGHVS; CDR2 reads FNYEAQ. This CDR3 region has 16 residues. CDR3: CASSLESFGTGFEAFF. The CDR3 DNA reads TGTGCCAGCAGCTTAGAGAGCTTCGGGACAGGCTTTGAAGCTTTCTTT.

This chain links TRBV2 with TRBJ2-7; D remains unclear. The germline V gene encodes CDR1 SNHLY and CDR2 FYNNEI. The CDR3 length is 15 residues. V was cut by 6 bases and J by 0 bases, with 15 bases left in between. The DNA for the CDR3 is TGTGCCAGCAGCGGCGGAAGTGAAGTCTCCTACGAGCAGTACTTC. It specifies CASSGGSEVSYEQYF.

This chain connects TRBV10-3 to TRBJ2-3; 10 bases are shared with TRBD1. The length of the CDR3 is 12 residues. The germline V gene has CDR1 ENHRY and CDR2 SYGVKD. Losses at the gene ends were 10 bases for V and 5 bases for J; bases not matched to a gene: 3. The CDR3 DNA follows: TGTGCCACCCGGGACAGGGGAGATACGCAGTATTTT. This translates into CATRDRGDTQYF.

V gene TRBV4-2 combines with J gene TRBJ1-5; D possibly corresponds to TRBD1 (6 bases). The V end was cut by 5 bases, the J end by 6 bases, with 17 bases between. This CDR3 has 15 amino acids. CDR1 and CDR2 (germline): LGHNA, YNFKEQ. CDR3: CASSAVGGAGQPQHF. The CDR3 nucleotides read TGTGCCAGCAGCGCCGTAGGGGGTGCGGGTCAGCCCCAGCATTTT.

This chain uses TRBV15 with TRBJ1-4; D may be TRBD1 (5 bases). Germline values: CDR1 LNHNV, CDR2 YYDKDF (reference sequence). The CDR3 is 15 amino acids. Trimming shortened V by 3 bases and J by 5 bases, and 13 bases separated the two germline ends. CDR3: CATSRDGGRNEKLFF. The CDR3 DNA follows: TGTGCCACCAGCAGGGACGGGGGGAGGAATGAAAAACTGTTTTTT. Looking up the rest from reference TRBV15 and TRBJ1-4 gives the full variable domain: DAMVIQNPRYQVTQFGKPVTLSCSQTLNHNVMYWYQQKSSQAPKLLFHYYDKDFNNEADTPDNFQSRRPNTSFCFLDIRSPGLGDTAMYLCATSRDGGRNEKLFFGSGTQLSVL.

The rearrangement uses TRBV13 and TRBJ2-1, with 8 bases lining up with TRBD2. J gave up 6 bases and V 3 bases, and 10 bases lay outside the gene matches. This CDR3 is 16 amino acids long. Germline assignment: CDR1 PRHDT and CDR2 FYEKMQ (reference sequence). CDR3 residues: CASSFRSGGWLNEQFF. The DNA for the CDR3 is TGTGCCAGCAGCTTTCGGTCGGGGGGGTGGCTCAATGAGCAGTTCTTC. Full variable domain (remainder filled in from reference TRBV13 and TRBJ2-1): AAGVIQSPRHLIKEKRETATLKCYPIPRHDTVYWYQQGPGQDPQFLISFYEKMQSDKGSIPDRFSAQQFSDYHSELNMSSLELGDSALYFCASSFRSGGWLNEQFFGPGTRLTVL.

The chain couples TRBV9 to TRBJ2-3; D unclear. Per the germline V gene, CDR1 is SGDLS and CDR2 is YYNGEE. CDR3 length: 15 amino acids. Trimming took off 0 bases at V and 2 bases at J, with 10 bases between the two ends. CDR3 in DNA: TGTGCCAGCAGCGTAGCTTCCCGGTTCACAGATACGCAGTATTTT. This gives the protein CASSVASRFTDTQYF.

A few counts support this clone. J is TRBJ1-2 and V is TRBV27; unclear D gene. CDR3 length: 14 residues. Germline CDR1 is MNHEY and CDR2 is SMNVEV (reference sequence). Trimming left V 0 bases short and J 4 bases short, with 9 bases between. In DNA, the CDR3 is TGTGCCAGCAGTTTATCCTCCGGAGTCTATGGCTACACCTTC. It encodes CASSLSSGVYGYTF.

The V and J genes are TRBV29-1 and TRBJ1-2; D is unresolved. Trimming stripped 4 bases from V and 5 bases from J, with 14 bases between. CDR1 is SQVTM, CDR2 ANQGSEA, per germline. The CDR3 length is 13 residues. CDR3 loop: CSVGGSSLYGYTF. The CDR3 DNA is TGCAGCGTTGGAGGGAGCTCTTTGTATGGCTACACCTTC.

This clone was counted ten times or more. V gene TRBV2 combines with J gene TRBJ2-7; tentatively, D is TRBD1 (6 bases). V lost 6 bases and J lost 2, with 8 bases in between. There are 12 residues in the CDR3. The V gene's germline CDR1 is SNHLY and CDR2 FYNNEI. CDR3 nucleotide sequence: TGTGCCAGCAGCGAGGGGGCCTACGAGCAGTACTTC. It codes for CASSEGAYEQYF.

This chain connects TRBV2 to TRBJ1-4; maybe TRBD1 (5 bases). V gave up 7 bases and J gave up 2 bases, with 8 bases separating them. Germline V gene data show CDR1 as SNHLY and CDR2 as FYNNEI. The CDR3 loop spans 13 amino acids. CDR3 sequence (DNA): TGTGCCAGCACAGGGTTGACTAATGAAAAACTGTTTTTT. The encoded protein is CASTGLTNEKLFF.

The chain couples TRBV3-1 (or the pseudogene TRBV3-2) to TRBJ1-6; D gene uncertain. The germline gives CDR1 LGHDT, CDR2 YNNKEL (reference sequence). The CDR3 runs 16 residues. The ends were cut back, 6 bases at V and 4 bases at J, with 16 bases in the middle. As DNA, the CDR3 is TGTGCCAGCAGTGAAATGCCGGGAGATTATAATTCACCCCTCCACTTT. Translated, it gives CASSEMPGDYNSPLHF.

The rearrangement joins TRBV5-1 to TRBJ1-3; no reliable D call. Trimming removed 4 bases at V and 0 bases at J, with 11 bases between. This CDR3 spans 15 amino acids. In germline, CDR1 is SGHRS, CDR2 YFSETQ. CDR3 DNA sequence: TGCGCCAGCAGCGCTTCGGGAATCTCTGGAAACACCATATATTTT. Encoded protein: CASSASGISGNTIYF.

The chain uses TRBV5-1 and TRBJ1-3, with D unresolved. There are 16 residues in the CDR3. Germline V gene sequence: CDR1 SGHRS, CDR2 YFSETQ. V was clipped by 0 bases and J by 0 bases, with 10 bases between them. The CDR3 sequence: CASSLVTGSSGNTIYF. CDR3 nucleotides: TGCGCCAGCAGCTTGGTTACGGGAAGCTCTGGAAACACCATATATTTT.

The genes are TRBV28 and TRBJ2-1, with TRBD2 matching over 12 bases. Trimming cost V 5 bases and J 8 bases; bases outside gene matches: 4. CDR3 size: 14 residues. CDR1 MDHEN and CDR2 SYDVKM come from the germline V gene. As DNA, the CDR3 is TGTGCCAGCAGTCTAGCGGGAGGGCTCTATGAGCAGTTCTTC. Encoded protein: CASSLAGGLYEQFF. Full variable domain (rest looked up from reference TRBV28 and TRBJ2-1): DVKVTQSSRYLVKRTGEKVFLECVQDMDHENMFWYRQDPGLGLRLIYFSYDVKMKEKGDIPEGYSVSREKKERFSLILESASTNQTSMYLCASSLAGGLYEQFFGPGTRLTVL.

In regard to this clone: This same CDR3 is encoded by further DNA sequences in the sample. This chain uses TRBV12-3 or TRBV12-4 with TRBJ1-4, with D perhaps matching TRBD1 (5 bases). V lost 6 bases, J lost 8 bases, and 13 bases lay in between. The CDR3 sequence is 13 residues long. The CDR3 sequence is CASSLAGVEKLFF. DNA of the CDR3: TGTGCCAGCAGCCTCGCGGGGGTGGAAAAACTGTTTTTT.

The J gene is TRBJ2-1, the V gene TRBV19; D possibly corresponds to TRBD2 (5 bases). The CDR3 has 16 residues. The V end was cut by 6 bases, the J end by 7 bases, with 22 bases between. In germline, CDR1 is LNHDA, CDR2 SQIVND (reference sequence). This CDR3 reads CASRNRHLAKRNEQFF. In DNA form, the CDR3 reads TGTGCCAGTAGAAACCGCCATCTAGCAAAACGGAATGAGCAGTTCTTC.

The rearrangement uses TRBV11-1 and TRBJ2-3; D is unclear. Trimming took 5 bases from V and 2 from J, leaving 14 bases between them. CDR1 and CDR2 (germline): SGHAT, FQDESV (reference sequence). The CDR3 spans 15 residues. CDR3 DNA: TGTGCCAGCAGCCTAACGTTAGCAGACACAGATACGCAGTATTTT. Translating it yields CASSLTLADTDTQYF.

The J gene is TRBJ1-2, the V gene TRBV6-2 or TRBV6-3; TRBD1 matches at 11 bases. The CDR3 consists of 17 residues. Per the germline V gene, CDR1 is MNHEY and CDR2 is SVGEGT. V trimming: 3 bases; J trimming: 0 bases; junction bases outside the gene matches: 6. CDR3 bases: TGTGCCAGCAGTTATCGAACGGGACAGGGGGCTAACTATGGCTACACCTTC. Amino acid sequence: CASSYRTGQGANYGYTF.

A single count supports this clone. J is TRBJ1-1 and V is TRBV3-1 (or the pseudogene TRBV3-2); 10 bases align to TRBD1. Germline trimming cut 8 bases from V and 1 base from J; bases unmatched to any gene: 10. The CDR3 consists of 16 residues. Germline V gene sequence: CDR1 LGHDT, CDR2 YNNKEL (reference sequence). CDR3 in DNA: TGTGCCAGCCGGAGCGGGACAGGGGTCACGAACACTGAAGCTTTCTTT. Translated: CASRSGTGVTNTEAFF.

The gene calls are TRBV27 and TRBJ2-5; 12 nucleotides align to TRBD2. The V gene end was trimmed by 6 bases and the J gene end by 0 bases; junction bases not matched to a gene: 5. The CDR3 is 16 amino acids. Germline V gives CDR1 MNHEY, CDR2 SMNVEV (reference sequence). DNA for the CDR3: TGTGCCAGCAGACCTAGGACTAGCGGGGACCAAGAGACCCAGTACTTC. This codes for CASRPRTSGDQETQYF.

The CDR3 region has the DNA TGTGCCAGCAGCTTCGCTAGCGGGGACTACGAGCAGTACTTC. The encoded protein is CASSFASGDYEQYF. The chain uses TRBV11-1 and TRBJ2-7, with TRBD2 matching 9 bases. CDR3 length equals 14 residues. CDR1 and CDR2 (germline): SGHAT, FQDESV (reference sequence). V lost 3 bases and J lost 3; bases outside the gene matches: 3. Full variable domain (missing parts from reference TRBV11-1 and TRBJ2-7): EAEVAQSPRYKITEKSQAVAFWCDPISGHATLYWYRQILGQGPELLVQFQDESVVDDSQLPKDRFSAERLKGVDSTLKIQPAELGDSAMYLCASSFASGDYEQYFGPGTRLTVT.

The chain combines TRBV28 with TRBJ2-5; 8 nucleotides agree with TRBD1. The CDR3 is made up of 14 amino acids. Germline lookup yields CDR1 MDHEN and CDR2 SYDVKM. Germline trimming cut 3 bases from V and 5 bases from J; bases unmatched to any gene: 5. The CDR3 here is CASSFFRTGETQYF. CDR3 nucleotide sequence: TGTGCCAGCAGTTTTTTTCGGACAGGGGAGACCCAGTACTTC.

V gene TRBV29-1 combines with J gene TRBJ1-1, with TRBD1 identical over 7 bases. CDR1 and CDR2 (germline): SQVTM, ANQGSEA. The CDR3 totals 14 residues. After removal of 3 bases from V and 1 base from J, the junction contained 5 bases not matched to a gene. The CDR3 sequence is CSVEGQNPNTEAFF. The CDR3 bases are TGCAGCGTTGAGGGACAGAACCCGAACACTGAAGCTTTCTTT.

In DNA, the CDR3 is TGTGCCAGCAGCTCGGGACTAGCGGTTCCTGAAGAGACCCAGTACTTC. Amino acids: CASSSGLAVPEETQYF. The chain has TRBV7-6 and TRBJ2-5, with 11 positions matching TRBD2. The trim removed 4 bases at V and 3 bases at J, leaving 7 bases unmatched. Looked up from germline, CDR1 is SGHVS and CDR2 is FNYEAQ. This CDR3 comprises 16 residues.